The 25 T cell receptor beta chains below were found in one sample sequenced in a study of cytomegalovirus exposure and HLA in healthy donors (dated by TCRdb to 2016 to 2017). Libraries were prepared through the immunoSEQ multiplex PCR assay. For the multiplex PCR, a mixture combining 60 forward primers for TCR Vbeta segments and 13 reverse primers for TCR Jbeta segments was used. TCRdb took over this immuneACCESS table, retaining in-frame rearrangements with V and J assigned. Such tables are incomplete; in checked studies, under half of the missing clones stem from an unresolved V gene, and the remainder is unexplained. This sample has about 150,000 clones in its table, and 64% of those were observed once. The ten largest clones add up to 3% of the sample. Sequencing was performed on PBMCs. These receptors were collected from a woman in her twenties or thirties in good health and CMV-seropositive.

This clone was counted between two and nine times. This sequence joins TRBV28 and TRBJ2-5, with TRBD1 matching over 12 bases. The germline gives CDR1 MDHEN, CDR2 SYDVKM. This CDR3 is 16 amino acids long. The junction had 8 bases not matched to a gene; V was cut back by 4 bases and J by 5 bases. The CDR3 is CASSSSGTGGDETQYF. The CDR3 DNA follows: TGTGCCAGCAGTTCCTCCGGGACAGGGGGCGATGAGACCCAGTACTTC.

The V and J genes are TRBV15 and TRBJ1-6; 7 bases fit TRBD1. The CDR3 loop spans 16 amino acids. J lost 9 bases, V lost 1 base, and 9 bases had no gene match. CDR1 is LNHNV, CDR2 YYDKDF, per germline (reference sequence). DNA for the CDR3: TGTGCCACCAGCAGAGGGGGCGACAGGGTGATTTCACCCCTCCACTTT. It is translated as CATSRGGDRVISPLHF.

The chain is built from TRBV6-5 and TRBJ2-7, with 8 bases lining up with TRBD2. V trimming: 6 bases; J trimming: 6 bases; junction bases outside the gene matches: 1. This CDR3 comprises 11 residues. The V gene's germline CDR1 is MNHEY and CDR2 SVGAGI. The CDR3 nucleotides read TGTGCCAGCAGCGGGGGGGGCGAGCAGTACTTC. Amino acids: CASSGGGEQYF.

The chain couples TRBV19 to TRBJ1-2; 7 bases are shared with TRBD1. After removal of 6 bases from V and 6 bases from J, the junction contained 7 bases not matched to a gene. From germline, CDR1 is LNHDA and CDR2 SQIVND (reference sequence). CDR3 length equals 13 residues. The CDR3 bases are TGTGCCAGTAGACCGGGACAGCCTAATGGCTACACCTTC. The encoded protein is CASRPGQPNGYTF. Drawing the rest from reference TRBV19 and TRBJ1-2, the complete variable domain is DGGITQSPKYLFRKEGQNVTLSCEQNLNHDAMYWYRQDPGQGLRLIYYSQIVNDFQKGDIAEGYSVSREKKESFPLTVTSAQKNPTAFYLCASRPGQPNGYTFGSGTRLTVV.

The chain joins TRBV5-4 to TRBJ1-2, with unresolved D. Germline values: CDR1 SGHNT, CDR2 YYREEE (reference sequence). The CDR3 spans 12 residues. V lost 4 bases and J 4 bases, leaving 8 bases between the germline ends. The CDR3 sequence is CASSPSGYGYTF. CDR3 coding DNA: TGTGCCAGCAGCCCCAGTGGCTATGGCTACACCTTC.

The genes are TRBV5-1 and TRBJ1-1; D remains ambiguous. V lost 5 bases and J 5 bases, leaving 7 bases between the germline ends. In germline, CDR1 is SGHRS, CDR2 YFSETQ. The length of the CDR3 is 11 residues. The CDR3 DNA sequence: TGCGCCAGCAGATGGGAGACTGAAGCTTTCTTT. Its translation is CASRWETEAFF. Complete variable domain (other parts from reference TRBV5-1 and TRBJ1-1): KAGVTQTPRYLIKTRGQQVTLSCSPISGHRSVSWYQQTPGQGLQFLFEYFSETQRNKGNFPGRFSGRQFSNSRSEMNVSTLELGDSALYLCASRWETEAFFGQGTRLTVV.

In its sample, this clone was seen once. The V gene is TRBV6-4, the J gene TRBJ1-4; D gene unclear. The germline V gene has CDR1 MRHNA and CDR2 SNTAGT. The CDR3 has 16 amino acids. Trimming removed 0 bases at V and 5 bases at J, with 13 bases between. CDR3: CASSDSNRRHNEKLFF. CDR3 sequence (DNA): TGTGCCAGCAGTGACTCGAATCGGCGGCACAATGAAAAACTGTTTTTT.

This clone has a handful of counts. The J gene is TRBJ2-7, the V gene TRBV11-3, with D possibly matching TRBD2 (6 bases). Trimming removed 4 bases from V and 5 bases from J, with 18 bases in between. Germline values: CDR1 SGHNT, CDR2 YENEEA. The CDR3 loop spans 15 amino acids. CDR3 region: CASSSLGGIGHEQYF. CDR3 coding DNA: TGTGCCAGCAGCTCCCTCGGCGGGATCGGCCACGAGCAGTACTTC.

This clone was picked up many times. This chain links TRBV27 with TRBJ2-7; D unclear. Trimming took off 7 bases at V and 7 bases at J, with 26 bases between the two ends. This CDR3 contains 16 residues. Germline CDR1 reads MNHEY; CDR2 reads SMNVEV (reference sequence). The DNA for the CDR3 is TGTGCCAGCACCCTCCTAGGCGCCGGGTCCGCAAGGGAGCAGTACTTC. It is translated as CASTLLGAGSAREQYF.

The chain employs TRBV30 and TRBJ2-5; 11 nucleotides align to TRBD2. Germline V lookup: CDR1 GTSNPN, CDR2 SVGIG (reference sequence). The CDR3 is made up of 14 amino acids. V lost 3 bases and J lost 5; bases outside the gene matches: 5. CDR3 sequence reads: CAWSTSGSRETQYF. The CDR3, as DNA: TGTGCCTGGAGCACTAGCGGGAGTCGGGAGACCCAGTACTTC.

This clone came up once. The rearrangement joins TRBV5-1 to TRBJ2-3, with D possibly TRBD1 on 5 matching bases. The CDR3 totals 15 residues. Looked up from germline, CDR1 is SGHRS and CDR2 is YFSETQ. V was clipped by 1 base and J by 2 bases, with 11 bases between them. The DNA of the CDR3 is TGCGCCAGCAGCTTGCCGCAGGGCCCCACAGATACGCAGTATTTT. Translating gives CASSLPQGPTDTQYF.

This chain uses TRBV30 with TRBJ2-3, with 9 bases lining up with TRBD2. V shed 4 bases and J 3 bases; nucleotides not matched to a gene: 2. CDR3 size: 13 residues. The germline gives CDR1 GTSNPN, CDR2 SVGIG (reference sequence). The chain's CDR3 is CAWTSGTTDTQYF. In DNA, the CDR3 is TGTGCCTGGACTAGCGGGACTACAGATACGCAGTATTTT.

The V gene is TRBV30, the J gene TRBJ2-3; D gene uncertain. The ends were cut back, 1 base at V and 8 bases at J, with 10 bases in the middle. Germline values: CDR1 GTSNPN, CDR2 SVGIG (reference sequence). This CDR3 contains 12 residues. The CDR3 protein is CAWSALSGTQYF. The CDR3 coding sequence is TGTGCCTGGAGTGCCCTGTCGGGTACGCAGTATTTT.

V and J are TRBV19 and TRBJ2-7, with a weak D call TRBD1 (6 bases). Trimming pared 9 bases from V and 5 bases from J, leaving 23 bases between. Germline CDR1 is LNHDA and CDR2 is SQIVND (reference sequence). The CDR3 contains 15 residues. The CDR3 DNA sequence: TGTGCCAGCGCTGCTCGGGACACCCTTTCCCACGAGCAGTACTTC. This gives the protein CASAARDTLSHEQYF.

This clone was seen a single time. V and J are TRBV9 and TRBJ2-7; TRBD2 might be the D (6 bases). Germline values: CDR1 SGDLS, CDR2 YYNGEE. Deletions cut 0 bases from V and 3 bases from J, with 7 bases between. The CDR3 is made up of 13 amino acids. The chain's CDR3 is CASSVVGGYEQYF. The CDR3 coding sequence is TGTGCCAGCAGCGTAGTGGGGGGCTACGAGCAGTACTTC.

The chain couples TRBV19 to TRBJ2-7, with 7 bases lining up with TRBD2. Trimming at V came to 3 bases and at J to 3 bases, leaving 5 bases not matched to a gene. CDR1 and CDR2 from the germline V gene are LNHDA and SQIVND (reference sequence). This CDR3 is 14 amino acids long. CDR3 coding DNA: TGTGCCAGTAGTATCGGTAGCGGGCTCTACGAGCAGTACTTC. Its translation: CASSIGSGLYEQYF. Full variable domain (remainder filled in from reference TRBV19 and TRBJ2-7): DGGITQSPKYLFRKEGQNVTLSCEQNLNHDAMYWYRQDPGQGLRLIYYSQIVNDFQKGDIAEGYSVSREKKESFPLTVTSAQKNPTAFYLCASSIGSGLYEQYFGPGTRLTVT.

This clone came up a few times. The chain recombines TRBV6-5 with TRBJ2-7; D is undetermined. The length of the CDR3 is 13 residues. From germline, CDR1 is MNHEY and CDR2 SVGAGI. V shed 8 bases and J shed 0 bases, with 11 bases lying between them. The CDR3 region is CASGRLSSYEQYF. CDR3 in DNA: TGTGCCAGCGGTCGGTTGAGCTCCTACGAGCAGTACTTC.

There are a few counts of this clone. The chain carries TRBV28 and TRBJ1-1, with no clear D. Looked up from germline, CDR1 is MDHEN and CDR2 is SYDVKM. Between the trimmed V and J ends, which lost 3 bases and 0 bases, there was a span of 17 bases. The CDR3 consists of 17 residues. CDR3 sequence reads: CASSFPSIAKMNTEAFF. The CDR3 coding sequence is TGTGCCAGCAGTTTTCCCTCCATCGCTAAAATGAACACTGAAGCTTTCTTT.

The chain employs TRBV5-4 and TRBJ2-2; 13 nucleotides align to TRBD2. Germline CDR1 and CDR2: SGHNT and YYREEE (reference sequence). The junction had 6 bases not matched to a gene; V was cut back by 3 bases and J by 7 bases. CDR3 length equals 16 residues. CDR3 in amino acids: CASSSGLAGRGGELFF. DNA of the CDR3: TGTGCCAGCAGCTCGGGACTAGCGGGACGGGGCGGGGAGCTGTTTTTT.

V is TRBV9 and J is TRBJ2-1; weak D call: TRBD2 (5 bases). The CDR3 length is 10 residues. Germline CDR1 and CDR2: SGDLS and YYNGEE. The V end was cut by 5 bases, the J end by 8 bases, with 5 bases between. For the CDR3, the DNA is TGTGCCAGCAGGGAGGATGAGCAGTTCTTC. It yields the protein CASREDEQFF. Complete variable domain (other parts from reference TRBV9 and TRBJ2-1): DSGVTQTPKHLITATGQRVTLRCSPRSGDLSVYWYQQSLDQGLQFLIQYYNGEERAKGNILERFSAQQFPDLHSELNLSSLELGDSALYFCASREDEQFFGPGTRLTVL.

This rearrangement joins TRBV10-1 to TRBJ2-5; D is unresolved. The J call may be incorrect, as the DNA end agrees better with TRBJ2-7. From germline, CDR1 is WNHNN and CDR2 SYGVQD (reference sequence). This CDR3 is 12 amino acids long. In DNA form, the CDR3 reads TGCGCCAGCACCCCGCGGCGCAACGAGCAGTACTTC. As protein: CASTPRRNEQYF.

The chain combines TRBV4-1 with TRBJ2-1; tentatively, D is TRBD1 (6 bases). The CDR3 contains 12 residues. The V gene's germline CDR1 is MGHRA and CDR2 YSYEKL. Trimming took off 4 bases at V and 8 bases at J, with 9 bases between the two ends. Here the CDR3 DNA reads TGCGCCAGCAGCCTACAGGGAGATGAGCAGTTCTTC. Encoded protein: CASSLQGDEQFF.

Sample share makes this clone medium-sized (0.01 to 0.1%). The chain carries TRBV11-2 and TRBJ2-7; weak D call: TRBD2 (6 bases). Germline values: CDR1 SGHAT, CDR2 FQNNGV. Between the trimmed V and J ends, which lost 6 bases and 1 base, there was a span of 13 bases. CDR3 length equals 14 residues. Here the CDR3 reads CASRSASGSYEQYF. The CDR3 nucleotides read TGTGCCAGCAGATCCGCGAGCGGGTCCTACGAGCAGTACTTC.

The chain couples TRBV7-9 to TRBJ1-1; D is unclear. The V end was cut by 3 bases, the J end by 3 bases, with 8 bases between. Per germline, CDR1 SEHNR and CDR2 FQNEAQ (reference sequence). The CDR3 extends over 13 amino acids. The CDR3 reads CASSFARYTEAFF. Written as DNA, the CDR3 is TGTGCCAGCAGCTTTGCGAGGTACACTGAAGCTTTCTTT.

The chain joins TRBV9 to TRBJ1-5; D possibly corresponds to TRBD1 (5 bases). This CDR3 spans 14 amino acids. The germline V gene has CDR1 SGDLS and CDR2 YYNGEE. The V end lost 0 bases, the J end lost 1 base, and 5 bases lay between the germline ends. CDR3 protein: CASSVGQSNQPQHF. The CDR3 DNA is TGTGCCAGCAGCGTAGGACAGAGCAATCAGCCCCAGCATTTT. Together with reference TRBV9 and TRBJ1-5, the CDR3 gives the full variable domain: DSGVTQTPKHLITATGQRVTLRCSPRSGDLSVYWYQQSLDQGLQFLIQYYNGEERAKGNILERFSAQQFPDLHSELNLSSLELGDSALYFCASSVGQSNQPQHFGDGTRLSIL.